The sequence of this T cell receptor (beta chain) was determined in a study of blood T cell repertoires in COVID-19. Study context: The cDNA or gDNA used as material had been derived from T cells, B-cell-depleted T cells, or PBMCs.

Trimming cost V 0 bases and J 4 bases; bases outside gene matches: 9. The V gene's germline CDR1 is SGHRS and CDR2 YFSETQ. CDR3 size: 17 residues. In the original workflow: Researchers report that nucleated cell counts were estimated from reference gene primer amplification. Only in-frame clones appear in the TCRdb table, and some are missing; sequencing was by immunoSEQ multiplex PCR. The V and J calls and clone size are taken from that table; D and trimming were inferred from the DNA. The sample records around 250,000 clones, 75% to 90% being singletons. The receptor comes from a woman between 35 and 50 years old who had recovered from COVID-19. The chain uses TRBV5-1 and TRBJ2-2; TRBD1 aligns across 7 bases. Sequencing input: peripheral blood. The CDR3 DNA reads as TGCGCCAGCAGCTTGGGCAGGACAGGTCCGAGCACCGGGGAGCTGTTTTTT. Amino acid sequence: CASSLGRTGPSTGELFF.